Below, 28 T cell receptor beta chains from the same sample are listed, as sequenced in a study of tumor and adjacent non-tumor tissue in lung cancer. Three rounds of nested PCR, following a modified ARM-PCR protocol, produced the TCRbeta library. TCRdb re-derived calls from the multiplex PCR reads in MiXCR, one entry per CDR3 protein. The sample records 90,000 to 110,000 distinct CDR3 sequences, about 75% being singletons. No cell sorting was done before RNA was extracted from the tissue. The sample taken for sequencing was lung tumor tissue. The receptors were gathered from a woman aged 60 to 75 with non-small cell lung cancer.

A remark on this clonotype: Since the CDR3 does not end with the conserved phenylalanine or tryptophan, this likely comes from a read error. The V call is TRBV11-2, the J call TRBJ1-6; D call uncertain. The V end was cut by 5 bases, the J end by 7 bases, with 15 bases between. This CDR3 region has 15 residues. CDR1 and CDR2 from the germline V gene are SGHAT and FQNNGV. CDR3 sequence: CASSIQPSQNSPLHY. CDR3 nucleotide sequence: TGTGCCAGCAGCATACAACCCAGCCAGAATTCACCCCTCCACTAT.

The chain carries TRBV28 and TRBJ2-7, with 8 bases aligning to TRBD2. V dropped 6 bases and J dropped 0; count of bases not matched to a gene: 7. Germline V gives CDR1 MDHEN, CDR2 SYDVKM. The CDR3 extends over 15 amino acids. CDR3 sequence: CASSPGLANSYEQYF. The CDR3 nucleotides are TGTGCCAGCAGCCCTGGACTAGCCAACTCCTACGAGCAGTACTTC.

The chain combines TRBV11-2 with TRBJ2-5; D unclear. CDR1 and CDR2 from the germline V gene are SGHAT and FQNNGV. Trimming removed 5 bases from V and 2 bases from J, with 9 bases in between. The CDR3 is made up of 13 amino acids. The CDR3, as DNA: TGTGCCAGCAGCCCGGACCGACAAGAGACCCAGTACTTC. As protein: CASSPDRQETQYF. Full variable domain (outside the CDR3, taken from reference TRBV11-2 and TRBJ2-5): EAGVAQSPRYKIIEKRQSVAFWCNPISGHATLYWYQQILGQGPKLLIQFQNNGVVDDSQLPKDRFSAERLKGVDSTLKIQPAKLEDSAVYLCASSPDRQETQYFGPGTRLLVL.

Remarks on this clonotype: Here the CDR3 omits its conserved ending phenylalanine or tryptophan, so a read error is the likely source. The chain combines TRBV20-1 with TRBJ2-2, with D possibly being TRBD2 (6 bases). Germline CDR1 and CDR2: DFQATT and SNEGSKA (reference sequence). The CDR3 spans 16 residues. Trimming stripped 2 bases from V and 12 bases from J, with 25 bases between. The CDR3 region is CSARIGGAGLQGKLFI. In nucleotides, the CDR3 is TGCAGTGCTAGAATCGGGGGAGCTGGCCTCCAAGGGAAGCTGTTTATT.

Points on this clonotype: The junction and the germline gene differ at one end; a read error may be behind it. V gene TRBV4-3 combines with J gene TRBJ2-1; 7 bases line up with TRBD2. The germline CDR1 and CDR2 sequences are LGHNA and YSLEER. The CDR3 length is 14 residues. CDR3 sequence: CARSQILAAGQQFF. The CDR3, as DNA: TGCGCCAGGAGCCAAATTCTAGCGGCCGGGCAGCAATTCTTC.

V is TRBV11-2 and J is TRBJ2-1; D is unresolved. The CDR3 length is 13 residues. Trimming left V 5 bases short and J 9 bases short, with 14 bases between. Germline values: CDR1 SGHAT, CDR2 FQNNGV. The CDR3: CASSAICDTEQFF. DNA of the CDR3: TGTGCCAGCAGCGCTATATGTGACACTGAGCAGTTCTTC.

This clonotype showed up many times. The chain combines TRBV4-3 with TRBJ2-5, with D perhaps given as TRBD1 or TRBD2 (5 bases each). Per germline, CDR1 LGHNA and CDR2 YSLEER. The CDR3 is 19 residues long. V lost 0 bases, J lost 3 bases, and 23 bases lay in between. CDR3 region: CASSQEAPGLYSYKETQYF. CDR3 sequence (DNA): TGCGCCAGCAGCCAAGAGGCTCCGGGGCTCTACTCCTACAAAGAGACCCAGTACTTC.

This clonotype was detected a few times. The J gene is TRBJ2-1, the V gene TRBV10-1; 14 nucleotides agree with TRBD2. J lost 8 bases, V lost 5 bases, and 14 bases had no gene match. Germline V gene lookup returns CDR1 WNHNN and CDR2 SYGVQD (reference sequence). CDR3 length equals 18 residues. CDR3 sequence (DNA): TGCGCCAGCAGTCGGACTAGCGGGAGGTCCGGGCTGTCAGATGAGCAGTTCTTC. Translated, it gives CASSRTSGRSGLSDEQFF.

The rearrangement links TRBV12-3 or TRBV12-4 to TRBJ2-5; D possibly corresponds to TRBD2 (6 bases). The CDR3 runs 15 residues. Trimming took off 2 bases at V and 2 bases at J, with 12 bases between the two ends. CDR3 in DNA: TGTGCCAGCAGTTTACCGGGACTCCCACAAGAGACCCAGTACTTC. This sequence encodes CASSLPGLPQETQYF.

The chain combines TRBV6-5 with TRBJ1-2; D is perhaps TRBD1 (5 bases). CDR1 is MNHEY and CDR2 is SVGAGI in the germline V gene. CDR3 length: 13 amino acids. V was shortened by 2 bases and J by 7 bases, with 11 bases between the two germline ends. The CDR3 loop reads CASSYMRDCGYTF. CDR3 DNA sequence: TGTGCCAGCAGTTACATGCGGGACTGTGGCTACACCTTC.

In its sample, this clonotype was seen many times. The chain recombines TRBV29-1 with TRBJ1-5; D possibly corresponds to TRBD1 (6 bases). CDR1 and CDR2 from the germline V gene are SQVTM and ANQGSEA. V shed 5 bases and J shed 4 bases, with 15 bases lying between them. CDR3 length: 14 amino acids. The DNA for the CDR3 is TGCAGCGTTCAGCAGGGGTATGGGAATCAGCCCCAGCATTTT. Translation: CSVQQGYGNQPQHF.

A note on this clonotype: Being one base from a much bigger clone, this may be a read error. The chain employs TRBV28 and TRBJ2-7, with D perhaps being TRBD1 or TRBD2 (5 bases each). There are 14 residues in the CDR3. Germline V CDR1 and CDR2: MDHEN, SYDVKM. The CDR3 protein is CANSSSRGVYEQYF. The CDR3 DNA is TGTGCCAACAGTTCCTCAAGGGGAGTGTACGAGCAGTACTTC.

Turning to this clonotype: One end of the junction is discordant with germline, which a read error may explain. The CDR3 sequence is CASSVGQQNTEASF. CDR3 nucleotide sequence: TGTGCCAGCAGTGTTGGACAGCAGAACACTGAAGCTTCCTTT. The J gene is TRBJ1-1, the V gene TRBV28; D is perhaps TRBD1 (6 bases). Germline loops: CDR1 MDHEN, CDR2 SYDVKM. This CDR3 is built from 14 residues. Drawing the rest from reference TRBV28 and TRBJ1-1, the complete variable domain is DVKVTQSSRYLVKRTGEKVFLECVQDMDHENMFWYRQDPGLGLRLIYFSYDVKMKEKGDIPEGYSVSREKKERFSLILESASTNQTSMYLCASSVGQQNTEASFGQGTRLTVV.

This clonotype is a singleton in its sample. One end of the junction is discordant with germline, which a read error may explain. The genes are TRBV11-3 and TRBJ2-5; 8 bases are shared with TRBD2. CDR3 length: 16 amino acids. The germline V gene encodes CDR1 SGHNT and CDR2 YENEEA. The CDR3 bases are TGTGCCAGGAGCTCTCGTTGGAGTAGCGGGGTGGAGACCCAGTACTTC. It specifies CARSSRWSSGVETQYF.

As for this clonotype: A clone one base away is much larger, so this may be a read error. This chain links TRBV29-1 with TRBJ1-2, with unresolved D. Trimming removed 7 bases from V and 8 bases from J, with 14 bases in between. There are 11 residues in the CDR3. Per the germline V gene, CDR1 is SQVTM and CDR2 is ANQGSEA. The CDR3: CSGLTRVGYTF. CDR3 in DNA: TGCAGCGGCCTGACAAGGGTCGGCTACACCTTC.

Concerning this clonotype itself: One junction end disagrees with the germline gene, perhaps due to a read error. CDR3 region: CASGFWTVTQYF. The CDR3 DNA follows: TGTGCCAGCGGCTTCTGGACAGTTACGCAGTATTTT. This chain connects TRBV11-3 to TRBJ2-3; TRBD1 is a possible D gene (6 bases). The germline gives CDR1 SGHNT, CDR2 YENEEA. The CDR3 runs 12 residues.

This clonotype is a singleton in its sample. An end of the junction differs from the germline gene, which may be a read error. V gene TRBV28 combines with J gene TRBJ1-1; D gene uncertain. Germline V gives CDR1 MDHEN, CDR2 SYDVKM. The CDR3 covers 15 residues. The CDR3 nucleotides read TGTGCCAGCAGTTTGTTGCCTCCTACCCACACTGAAGCATTCTTT. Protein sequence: CASSLLPPTHTEAFF. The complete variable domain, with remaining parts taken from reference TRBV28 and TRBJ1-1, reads DVKVTQSSRYLVKRTGEKVFLECVQDMDHENMFWYRQDPGLGLRLIYFSYDVKMKEKGDIPEGYSVSREKKERFSLILESASTNQTSMYLCASSLLPPTHTEAFFGQGTRLTVV.

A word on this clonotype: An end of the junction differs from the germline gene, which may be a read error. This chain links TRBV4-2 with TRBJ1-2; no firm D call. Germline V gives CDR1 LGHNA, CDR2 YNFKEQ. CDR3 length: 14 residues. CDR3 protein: CSSSQVSRWYGYTF. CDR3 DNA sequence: TGTTCCAGCAGCCAAGTCTCCAGGTGGTATGGCTACACCTTC.

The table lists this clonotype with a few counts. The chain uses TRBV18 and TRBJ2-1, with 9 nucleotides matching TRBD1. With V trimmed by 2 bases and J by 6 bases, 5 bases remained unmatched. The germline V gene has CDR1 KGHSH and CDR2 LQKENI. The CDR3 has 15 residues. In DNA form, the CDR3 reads TGTGCCAGCTCACCAGGACAGGGGCTGGCCAATGAGCAGTTCTTC. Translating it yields CASSPGQGLANEQFF.

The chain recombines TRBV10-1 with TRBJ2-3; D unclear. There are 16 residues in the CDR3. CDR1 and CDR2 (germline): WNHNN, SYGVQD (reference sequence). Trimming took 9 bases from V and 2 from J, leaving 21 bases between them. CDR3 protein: CASSPSKIVTTDTQYF. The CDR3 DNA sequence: TGCGCCAGTAGCCCCTCGAAAATTGTCACCACAGATACGCAGTATTTT.

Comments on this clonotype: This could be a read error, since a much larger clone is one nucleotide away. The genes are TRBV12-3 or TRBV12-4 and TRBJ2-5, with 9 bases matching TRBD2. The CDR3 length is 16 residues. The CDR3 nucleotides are TGTGCCAGCAGTTTAATTAGCGGGAGTAACCAAAAGACCCAGTACTTC. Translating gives CASSLISGSNQKTQYF.

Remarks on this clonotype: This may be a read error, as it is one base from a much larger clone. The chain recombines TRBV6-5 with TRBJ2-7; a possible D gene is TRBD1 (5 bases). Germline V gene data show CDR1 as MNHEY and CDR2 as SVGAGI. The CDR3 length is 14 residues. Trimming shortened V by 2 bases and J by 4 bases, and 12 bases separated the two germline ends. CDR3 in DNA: TGTGCCAGCAGTTACCGGACATGGGCTTACGAGCAGTACTTC. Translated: CASSYRTWAYEQYF.

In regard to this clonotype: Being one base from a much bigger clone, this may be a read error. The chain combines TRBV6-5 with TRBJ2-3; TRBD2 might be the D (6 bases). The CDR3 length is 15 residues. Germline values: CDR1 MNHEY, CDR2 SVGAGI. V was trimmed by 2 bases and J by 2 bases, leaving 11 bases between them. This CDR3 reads CASSYGEEDTDTQYF. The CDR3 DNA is TGTGCCAGCAGTTACGGGGAGGAGGACACAGATACGCAGTATTTT.

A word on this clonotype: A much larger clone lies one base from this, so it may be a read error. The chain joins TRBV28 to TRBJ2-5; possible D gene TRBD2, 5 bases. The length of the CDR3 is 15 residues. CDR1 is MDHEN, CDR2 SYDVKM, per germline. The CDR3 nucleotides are TGTACCAGCACCGACGGGATTGGACTCCAAGAGACCCAGTACTTC. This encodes CTSTDGIGLQETQYF.

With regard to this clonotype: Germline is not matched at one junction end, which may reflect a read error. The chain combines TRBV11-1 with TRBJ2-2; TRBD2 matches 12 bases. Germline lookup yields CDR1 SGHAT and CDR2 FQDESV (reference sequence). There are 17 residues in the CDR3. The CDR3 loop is CASSLRLAGESAGELYF. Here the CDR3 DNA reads TGTGCCAGCAGCCTGCGACTAGCGGGAGAATCCGCCGGCGAGCTGTATTTT.

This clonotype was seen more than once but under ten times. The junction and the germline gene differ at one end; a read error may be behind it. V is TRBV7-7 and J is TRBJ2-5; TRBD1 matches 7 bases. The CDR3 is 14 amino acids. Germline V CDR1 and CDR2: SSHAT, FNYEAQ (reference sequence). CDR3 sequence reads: CASSFQDRQETQYF. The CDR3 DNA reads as TGTGCTAGCAGCTTTCAGGACAGGCAAGAGACCCAGTACTTC.

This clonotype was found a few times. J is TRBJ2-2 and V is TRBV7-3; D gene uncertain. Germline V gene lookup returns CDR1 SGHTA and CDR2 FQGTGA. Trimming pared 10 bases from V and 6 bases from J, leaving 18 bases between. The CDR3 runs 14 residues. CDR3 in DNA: TGTGCCAATAGCCCCCAGAGGAGCTCCGGGGAGCTGTTTTTT. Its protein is CANSPQRSSGELFF.

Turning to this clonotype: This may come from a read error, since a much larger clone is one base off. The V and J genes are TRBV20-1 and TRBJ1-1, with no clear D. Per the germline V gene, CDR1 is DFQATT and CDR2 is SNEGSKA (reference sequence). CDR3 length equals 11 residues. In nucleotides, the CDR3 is TGCAGTGCTAGTACGCACACTGGAGCTTTCTTT. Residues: CSASTHTGAFF.